Presented here are 32 T cell receptor beta chains from one specimen sequenced in a study of cytomegalovirus exposure and HLA in healthy donors. Primers: 60 Vbeta forward and 13 Jbeta reverse. TCRdb's table, derived via immunoSEQ multiplex PCR, lists solely in-frame clones and lacks some. Here the sample spans hundreds of thousands of clones, about 85% being singletons. The specimen was PBMCs. The source is a girl aged 2-15 years in good health and CMV-seronegative.

The V call is TRBV7-2, the J call TRBJ2-5, with TRBD1 identical over 7 bases. The V and J ends lost 5 bases and 3 bases, in that order; junction bases with no gene match: 3. The germline gives CDR1 SGHTA, CDR2 FQGNSA. This CDR3 region has 13 residues. CDR3 in DNA: TGTGCCAGCAGCGGGACAGTTAAAGAGACCCAGTACTTC. Protein sequence: CASSGTVKETQYF.

The rearrangement joins TRBV25-1 to TRBJ1-2; no clear D. The CDR3 is made up of 12 amino acids. V lost 4 bases, J lost 9 bases, and 12 bases lay in between. Per the germline V gene, CDR1 is MGHDK and CDR2 is SYGVNS. In DNA form, the CDR3 reads TGTGCCAGCAGTGCAACGATGGAGCGCTACACCTTC. It is translated as CASSATMERYTF.

This rearrangement joins TRBV6-5 to TRBJ1-4; D remains ambiguous. Trimming took 6 bases from V and 8 from J, leaving 16 bases between them. This CDR3 has 14 residues. CDR1 is MNHEY and CDR2 is SVGAGI in the germline V gene. CDR3 bases: TGTGCCAGCAGCCTACTACGGGGTGACGAAAAACTGTTTTTT. As protein: CASSLLRGDEKLFF.

The rearrangement joins TRBV5-4 to TRBJ2-5; 7 positions match TRBD1. The CDR3 is 14 residues long. Per germline, CDR1 SGHNT and CDR2 YYREEE (reference sequence). Trimming at V came to 4 bases and at J to 2 bases, leaving 5 bases not matched to a gene. CDR3 sequence (DNA): TGTGCCAGCAGCGGCCCGACAGGGCAAGAGACCCAGTACTTC. This gives the protein CASSGPTGQETQYF.

V gene TRBV7-6 combines with J gene TRBJ1-2; possible D gene TRBD1, 5 bases. Germline-derived CDR1 and CDR2 are SGHVS and FNYEAQ. CDR3 length: 15 amino acids. Trimming removed 2 bases from V and 2 bases from J, with 12 bases in between. The CDR3 coding sequence is TGTGCCAGCAGCTTACGGCCAGGGCCAAACTATGGCTACACCTTC. Translation gives CASSLRPGPNYGYTF.

This rearrangement joins TRBV10-1 to TRBJ1-1; D unclear. V lost 2 bases and J lost 0, with 4 bases in between. The length of the CDR3 is 13 residues. CDR1 WNHNN and CDR2 SYGVQD come from the germline V gene (reference sequence). DNA of the CDR3: TGCGCCAGCAGTGAGACAGTGAACACTGAAGCTTTCTTT. This translates into CASSETVNTEAFF.

The CDR3 reads CASSGPTGDTQYF. The CDR3 nucleotides read TGTGCCAGCAGTGGCCCGACAGGGGATACGCAGTATTTT. This chain connects TRBV6-5 to TRBJ2-3; 7 bases agree with TRBD1. CDR1 and CDR2 (germline): MNHEY, SVGAGI. Trimming at V came to 5 bases and at J to 6 bases, leaving 5 bases not matched to a gene. The CDR3 consists of 13 residues.

The V gene is TRBV10-3, the J gene TRBJ2-7; 7 bases map to TRBD1. This CDR3 is built from 15 residues. Germline loops: CDR1 ENHRY, CDR2 SYGVKD. The V gene end was trimmed by 4 bases and the J gene end by 5 bases; junction bases not matched to a gene: 11. CDR3 amino acids: CAISGGTVGRDEQYF. DNA for the CDR3: TGTGCCATCAGTGGGGGGACAGTGGGTCGGGACGAGCAGTACTTC.

This chain uses TRBV6-1 with TRBJ1-1, with D possibly TRBD1 on 6 matching bases. This CDR3 is 15 amino acids long. V lost 7 bases and J lost 2, with 17 bases in between. In germline, CDR1 is MNHNS, CDR2 SASEGT. The CDR3 DNA reads TGTGCCAGCACTGACTATGACAGGTACAACACTGAAGCTTTCTTT. The encoded protein is CASTDYDRYNTEAFF.

The J gene is TRBJ2-7, the V gene TRBV30, with D possibly matching TRBD2 (7 bases). The germline V and J ends were trimmed by 5 bases and 2 bases, with 13 bases remaining between them. CDR1 is GTSNPN and CDR2 is SVGIG in the germline V gene (reference sequence). The CDR3 sequence is 13 residues long. DNA for the CDR3: TGTGCCTGGTCCCCGGGGGGCCCCTACGAGCAGTACTTC. It yields the protein CAWSPGGPYEQYF.

V usage is TRBV2 and J usage is TRBJ2-1; perhaps TRBD2 as D (6 bases). This CDR3 is built from 15 residues. V was trimmed by 3 bases and J by 1 base, leaving 10 bases between them. Germline CDR1 and CDR2: SNHLY and FYNNEI. DNA of the CDR3: TGTGCCAGCAGTGAGACGCGGGAATCCTACAATGAGCAGTTCTTC. This sequence encodes CASSETRESYNEQFF.

The CDR3 reads CASSPHDVGTEAFF. In DNA, the CDR3 is TGTGCCAGCTCACCACACGATGTCGGCACTGAAGCTTTCTTT. The rearrangement joins TRBV18 to TRBJ1-1, with unresolved D. The germline V and J ends were trimmed by 1 base and 4 bases, with 10 bases remaining between them. This CDR3 is built from 14 residues. CDR1 and CDR2 from the germline V gene are KGHSH and LQKENI.

The CDR3 nucleotides are TGCGCCAGCAGCATTGGGAGGGGATATGGTGGTGCTGAAGCTTTCTTT. Encoded protein: CASSIGRGYGGAEAFF. The chain links TRBV5-1 to TRBJ1-1; D possibly corresponds to TRBD1 (5 bases). CDR1 and CDR2 from the germline V gene are SGHRS and YFSETQ. The V end was cut by 4 bases, the J end by 6 bases, with 22 bases between. The length of the CDR3 is 16 residues.

V is TRBV7-7 and J is TRBJ2-1, with D perhaps TRBD1 (6 bases). V was trimmed by 2 bases and J by 7 bases, leaving 12 bases between them. The CDR3 consists of 14 residues. Germline V CDR1 and CDR2: SSHAT, FNYEAQ (reference sequence). The CDR3: CASSLNSGENEQFF. The CDR3 DNA sequence: TGTGCCAGCAGCTTAAACTCAGGGGAAAATGAGCAGTTCTTC.

The chain has TRBV11-2 and TRBJ1-1, with no clear D. The CDR3 sequence is 13 residues long. Germline CDR1 and CDR2: SGHAT and FQNNGV. V was cut by 4 bases and J by 4 bases, with 10 bases left in between. The CDR3 spells CASSSHEGTEAFF. Written as DNA, the CDR3 is TGTGCCAGCAGCTCCCATGAGGGCACTGAAGCTTTCTTT.

J is TRBJ2-2 and V is TRBV5-4; weak D call: TRBD2 (6 bases). Germline V gene lookup returns CDR1 SGHNT and CDR2 YYREEE (reference sequence). V lost 0 bases to trimming and J lost 0 bases, with 6 bases between them. The length of the CDR3 is 15 residues. The CDR3 nucleotides read TGTGCCAGCAGCTTGGCGGGGGCGAACACCGGGGAGCTGTTTTTT. Translating it yields CASSLAGANTGELFF.

This clone appeared once. The V and J genes are TRBV7-3 and TRBJ2-1; TRBD2 aligns across 10 bases. V dropped 2 bases and J dropped 6; count of bases not matched to a gene: 4. Germline V gene lookup returns CDR1 SGHTA and CDR2 FQGTGA. This CDR3 has 15 amino acids. Here the CDR3 reads CASSLSSGGANEQFF. CDR3 nucleotide sequence: TGTGCCAGCAGCTTATCCAGCGGGGGGGCCAATGAGCAGTTCTTC.

The chain links TRBV18 to TRBJ1-2, with 10 bases lining up with TRBD1. CDR3 length: 17 amino acids. CDR1 and CDR2 from the germline V gene are KGHSH and LQKENI. The junction had 10 bases not matched to a gene; V was cut back by 3 bases and J by 3 bases. In nucleotides, the CDR3 is TGTGCCAGCTCACCTAAAGCCGGGACAGGGGCGGACTATGGCTACACCTTC. It codes for CASSPKAGTGADYGYTF.

This clone was detected only once. CDR3 nucleotides: TGTGCCAGCAGTCGGGGGAGGGGCTACACCTTC. It encodes CASSRGRGYTF. This rearrangement joins TRBV6-1 to TRBJ1-2, with D possibly being TRBD1 (5 bases). CDR3 length: 11 amino acids. Trimming took 5 bases from V and 8 from J, leaving 9 bases between them. Germline CDR1 reads MNHNS; CDR2 reads SASEGT.

This sequence joins TRBV19 and TRBJ2-7; TRBD2 matches at 8 bases. Losses at the gene ends were 7 bases for V and 0 bases for J; bases not matched to a gene: 11. Per the germline V gene, CDR1 is LNHDA and CDR2 is SQIVND (reference sequence). There are 16 residues in the CDR3. The CDR3 loop reads CASTSSAGGYSYEQYF. The CDR3, as DNA: TGTGCCAGTACCTCCTCGGCGGGAGGTTACTCCTACGAGCAGTACTTC. Full variable domain (outside the CDR3, taken from reference TRBV19 and TRBJ2-7): DGGITQSPKYLFRKEGQNVTLSCEQNLNHDAMYWYRQDPGQGLRLIYYSQIVNDFQKGDIAEGYSVSREKKESFPLTVTSAQKNPTAFYLCASTSSAGGYSYEQYFGPGTRLTVT.

The chain links TRBV4-2 to TRBJ2-7, with 8 positions matching TRBD2. V shed 2 bases, J shed 2 bases, and the junction held 11 bases outside the gene matches. Germline values: CDR1 LGHNA, CDR2 YNFKEQ. The CDR3 runs 17 residues. This CDR3 is CASSQIGAGGGTYEQYF. CDR3 bases: TGTGCCAGCAGCCAAATAGGGGCGGGAGGAGGAACCTACGAGCAGTACTTC.

This clone was observed a single time. The V and J genes are TRBV7-9 and TRBJ2-2; no clear D gene. This CDR3 contains 14 residues. Trimming took off 5 bases at V and 4 bases at J, with 11 bases between the two ends. Germline CDR1 reads SEHNR; CDR2 reads FQNEAQ (reference sequence). Here the CDR3 DNA reads TGTGCCAGCAGCCACCCGACGGGCACCGGGGAGCTGTTTTTT. Its translation is CASSHPTGTGELFF.

The chain combines TRBV6-5 with TRBJ2-7; maybe TRBD2 (6 bases). This CDR3 contains 11 residues. Looked up from germline, CDR1 is MNHEY and CDR2 is SVGAGI. V dropped 8 bases and J dropped 6 bases, with 11 bases sitting between them. The DNA of the CDR3 is TGTGCCAGCCGCGGGGTGACCGAGCAGTACTTC. It is translated as CASRGVTEQYF.

The V and J genes are TRBV7-9 and TRBJ2-1, with TRBD2 as a possible D gene (6 bases). The V gene lost 3 bases and the J gene lost 8 bases, with 17 bases spanning the gap. Germline CDR1 and CDR2: SEHNR and FQNEAQ (reference sequence). This CDR3 region has 15 residues. CDR3 nucleotide sequence: TGTGCCAGCAGCTTCCCTCGACGGTGGAGGGATGAGCAGTTCTTC. Amino acids: CASSFPRRWRDEQFF.

The chain couples TRBV7-6 to TRBJ1-5; a possible D gene is TRBD1 (5 bases). The CDR3 covers 13 residues. Trimming shortened V by 6 bases and J by 6 bases, and 12 bases separated the two germline ends. Germline V CDR1 and CDR2: SGHVS, FNYEAQ. This chain's CDR3 is CASSFGGGQPQHF. The DNA of the CDR3 is TGTGCCAGCAGTTTCGGGGGGGGTCAGCCCCAGCATTTT.

The genes are TRBV28 and TRBJ1-5; maybe TRBD1 (6 bases). The CDR3 runs to 15 residues. The V gene lost 7 bases and the J gene lost 9 bases, with 22 bases spanning the gap. The V gene's germline CDR1 is MDHEN and CDR2 SYDVKM. The CDR3, as DNA: TGTGCCAGCACCCAAACCGGGACAAGGAATACGCCCCAGCATTTT. Translating gives CASTQTGTRNTPQHF. The full variable domain, rest sourced from reference TRBV28 and TRBJ1-5, is DVKVTQSSRYLVKRTGEKVFLECVQDMDHENMFWYRQDPGLGLRLIYFSYDVKMKEKGDIPEGYSVSREKKERFSLILESASTNQTSMYLCASTQTGTRNTPQHFGDGTRLSIL.

The chain has TRBV5-4 and TRBJ1-1; D not resolved. Germline CDR1 SGHNT, CDR2 YYREEE (reference sequence). This CDR3 comprises 12 residues. V gave up 4 bases and J gave up 5 bases, with 9 bases separating them. The chain's CDR3 is CASSLPGTEAFF. The CDR3 DNA reads TGTGCCAGCAGCCTCCCGGGGACTGAAGCTTTCTTT.

The V and J genes are TRBV6-4 and TRBJ1-2; 9 positions match TRBD1. Germline V gives CDR1 MRHNA, CDR2 SNTAGT. Trimming at V came to 4 bases and at J to 7 bases, leaving 7 bases not matched to a gene. CDR3 size: 14 residues. The CDR3 nucleotides are TGTGCCAGCAGTGTCGATACAGGGGGCGCTGGCTACACCTTC. This codes for CASSVDTGGAGYTF.

This clone has just one count. This chain joins TRBV14 and TRBJ2-7; TRBD2 agrees at 13 bases. Losses at the gene ends were 0 bases for V and 6 bases for J; bases not matched to a gene: 5. Looked up from germline, CDR1 is SGHDN and CDR2 is FVKESK. The CDR3 loop spans 16 amino acids. CDR3 nucleotides: TGTGCCAGCAGCCAAGATTGGACTAGCGGGAGACCCGAGCAGTACTTC. Translated, it gives CASSQDWTSGRPEQYF.

This clone was detected once. The chain carries TRBV6-6 and TRBJ1-4; possibly TRBD1 for D (5 bases). This CDR3 spans 14 amino acids. V was shortened by 4 bases and J by 2 bases, with 8 bases between the two germline ends. Germline CDR1 MNHNY, CDR2 SVGAGI (reference sequence). The CDR3 protein is CASSWGTTNEKLFF. Written as DNA, the CDR3 is TGTGCCAGCAGTTGGGGCACGACTAATGAAAAACTGTTTTTT.

This clone appeared a single time. The chain combines TRBV4-1 with TRBJ2-6; D gene unclear. The CDR3 extends over 15 amino acids. Trimming pared 0 bases from V and 0 bases from J, leaving 3 bases between. Germline lookup yields CDR1 MGHRA and CDR2 YSYEKL. The CDR3 region has the DNA TGCGCCAGCAGCCAAGAGAGCTCTGGGGCCAACGTCCTGACTTTC. This gives the protein CASSQESSGANVLTF.

This clone was picked up one time. The chain is built from TRBV18 and TRBJ2-7, with 13 nucleotides matching TRBD2. Germline V gene lookup returns CDR1 KGHSH and CDR2 LQKENI. CDR3 size: 16 residues. V gave up 6 bases and J gave up 2 bases; unmatched junction bases: 7. The CDR3: CASSPKGLAGAYEQYF. CDR3 coding DNA: TGTGCCAGCTCCCCAAAAGGACTAGCGGGAGCCTACGAGCAGTACTTC. The full variable domain, completed using reference TRBV18 and TRBJ2-7, is NAGVMQNPRHLVRRRGQEARLRCSPMKGHSHVYWYRQLPEEGLKFMVYLQKENIIDESGMPKERFSAEFPKEGPSILRIQQVVRGDSAAYFCASSPKGLAGAYEQYFGPGTRLTVT.